This T cell receptor beta chain originates from a study of spatial heterogeneity in lung cancer. Regarding the study as a whole: It was found that expanded intratumoral alpha and beta TCR counts tracked tumor mutation counts.

This sample's time point: sample taken at primary tumor resection. The CDR3 covers 17 residues. The germline gives CDR1 SGHNT, CDR2 YYREEE (reference sequence). The junction had 12 bases not matched to a gene; V was cut back by 4 bases and J by 0 bases. This clonotype has a count of ten or more. The antigen is unknown. TCRdb called the 5' RACE reads again in MiXCR, with one record for every CDR3 protein. This table has about 13,000 distinct CDR3 sequences, approximately 2.9% appearing once. The chain uses TRBV5-4 and TRBJ1-1, with 7 positions matching TRBD1. The origin of this receptor is a male donor with early-stage non-small cell lung cancer. Sequences were derived from lung tumor tissue, sampled at surgery. For the CDR3, the DNA is TGTGCCAGCAGCAAAGACAGGGTAGGGGTATTGAACACTGAAGCTTTCTTT. It is translated as CASSKDRVGVLNTEAFF.